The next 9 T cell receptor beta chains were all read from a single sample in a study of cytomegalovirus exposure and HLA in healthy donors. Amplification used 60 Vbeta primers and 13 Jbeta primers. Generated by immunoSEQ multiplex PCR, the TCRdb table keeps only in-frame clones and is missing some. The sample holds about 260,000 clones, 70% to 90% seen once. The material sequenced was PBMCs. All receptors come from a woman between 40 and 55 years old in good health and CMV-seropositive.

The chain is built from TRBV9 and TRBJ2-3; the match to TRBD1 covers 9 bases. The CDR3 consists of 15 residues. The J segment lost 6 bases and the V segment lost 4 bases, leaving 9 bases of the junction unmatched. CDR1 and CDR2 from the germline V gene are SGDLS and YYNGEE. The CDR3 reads CASSPGQGLLDTQYF. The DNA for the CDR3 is TGTGCCAGCAGCCCGGGACAGGGTTTACTGGATACGCAGTATTTT.

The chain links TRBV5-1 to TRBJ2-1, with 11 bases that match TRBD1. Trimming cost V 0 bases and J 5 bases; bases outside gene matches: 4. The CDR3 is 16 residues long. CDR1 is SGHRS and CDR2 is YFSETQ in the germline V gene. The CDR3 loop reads CASSLGDRGFDNEQFF. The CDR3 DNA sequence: TGCGCCAGCAGCTTGGGGGACAGGGGGTTCGACAATGAGCAGTTCTTC.

This CDR3 is CASSLDSGAGGELFF. The DNA for the CDR3 is TGTGCCAGCAGCTTAGATTCGGGAGCGGGCGGGGAGCTGTTTTTT. V is TRBV7-8 and J is TRBJ2-2, with D possibly matching TRBD2 (6 bases). Trimming left V 1 base short and J 7 bases short, with 13 bases between. The germline CDR1 and CDR2 sequences are SGHVS and FQNEAQ. The CDR3 covers 15 residues.

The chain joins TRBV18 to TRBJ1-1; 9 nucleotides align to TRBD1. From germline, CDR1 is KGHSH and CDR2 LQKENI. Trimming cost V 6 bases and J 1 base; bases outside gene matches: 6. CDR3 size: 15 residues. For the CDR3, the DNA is TGTGCCAGCTCTAGGGACAGGGAGGCGAACACTGAAGCTTTCTTT. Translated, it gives CASSRDREANTEAFF.

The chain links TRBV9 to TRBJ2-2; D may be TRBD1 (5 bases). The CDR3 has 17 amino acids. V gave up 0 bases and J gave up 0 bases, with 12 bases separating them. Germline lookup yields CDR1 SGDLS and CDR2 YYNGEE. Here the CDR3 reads CASSVEGADTNTGELFF. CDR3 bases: TGTGCCAGCAGCGTAGAGGGTGCGGACACGAACACCGGGGAGCTGTTTTTT.

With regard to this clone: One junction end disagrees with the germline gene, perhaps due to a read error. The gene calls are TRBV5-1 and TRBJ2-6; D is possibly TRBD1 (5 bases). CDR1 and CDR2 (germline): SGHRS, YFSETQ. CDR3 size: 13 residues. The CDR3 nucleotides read TGCGCCAGCAACAGTGCTGGGGCCAACGCCCTGACTTTC. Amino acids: CASNSAGANALTF.

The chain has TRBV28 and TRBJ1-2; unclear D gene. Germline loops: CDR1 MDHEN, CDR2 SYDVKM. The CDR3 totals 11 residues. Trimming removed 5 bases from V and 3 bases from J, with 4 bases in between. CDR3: CASSPDYGYTF. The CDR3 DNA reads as TGTGCCAGCAGTCCAGACTATGGCTACACCTTC.

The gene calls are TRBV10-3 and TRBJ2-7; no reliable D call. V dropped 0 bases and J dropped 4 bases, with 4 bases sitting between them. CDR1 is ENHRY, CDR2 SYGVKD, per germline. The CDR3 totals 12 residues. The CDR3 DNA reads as TGTGCCATCAGTGAGTCTAATTACGAGCAGTACTTC. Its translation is CAISESNYEQYF.

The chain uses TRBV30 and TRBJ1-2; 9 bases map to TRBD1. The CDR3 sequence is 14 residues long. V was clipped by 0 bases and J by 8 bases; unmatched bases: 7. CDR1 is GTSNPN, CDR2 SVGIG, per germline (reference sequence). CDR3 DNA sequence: TGTGCCTGGAGTGTATCGGGACAGGGTGGCGGCTACACCTTC. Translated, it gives CAWSVSGQGGGYTF.